This T cell receptor (beta chain) emerged from a study of Ad26.COV2.S vaccination and SARS-CoV-2 variants. Study details: Trial arm assignment for the donor was COV1001 Ad26.COV2.S. Recipients of Ad26.COV2.S got it intramuscularly, once or twice 56 days apart.

Treatment in this sample: around 19 received Ad26.COV2.S at low or high dose, single or two shots; roughly five received placebo; per-sample allocation not given. Specimen acquisition occurred on day 63 following the initial vaccine or placebo injection. The vaccine delivered Wuhan-strain SARS-CoV-2 spike through an Ad26 vector. With respect to this clone: Its antigen is unidentified.

Assay: immunoSEQ multiplex PCR; the TCRdb copy retains only in-frame clones and omits some. The table has 300,000 to 350,000 clones, almost 90% seen once. Germline assignment: CDR1 MNHNY and CDR2 SVGAGI (reference sequence). The V end was cut by 4 bases, the J end by 3 bases, with 19 bases between. The CDR3 has 16 residues. The study's findings and limits: People who got the vaccine had more spike-specific TCR breadth than people who got placebo.

The chain combines TRBV6-6 with TRBJ2-7; D is uncertain. The sequence came from a person between 18 and 59 years old who received the Ad26.COV2.S COVID-19 vaccine or a placebo. Source: peripheral blood, taken in a trial of Ad26.COV2.S vaccine versus placebo. CDR3 sequence reads: CASSSNHAQKNYEQYF. In DNA form, the CDR3 reads TGTGCCAGCAGTTCTAACCACGCTCAGAAAAACTACGAGCAGTACTTC.